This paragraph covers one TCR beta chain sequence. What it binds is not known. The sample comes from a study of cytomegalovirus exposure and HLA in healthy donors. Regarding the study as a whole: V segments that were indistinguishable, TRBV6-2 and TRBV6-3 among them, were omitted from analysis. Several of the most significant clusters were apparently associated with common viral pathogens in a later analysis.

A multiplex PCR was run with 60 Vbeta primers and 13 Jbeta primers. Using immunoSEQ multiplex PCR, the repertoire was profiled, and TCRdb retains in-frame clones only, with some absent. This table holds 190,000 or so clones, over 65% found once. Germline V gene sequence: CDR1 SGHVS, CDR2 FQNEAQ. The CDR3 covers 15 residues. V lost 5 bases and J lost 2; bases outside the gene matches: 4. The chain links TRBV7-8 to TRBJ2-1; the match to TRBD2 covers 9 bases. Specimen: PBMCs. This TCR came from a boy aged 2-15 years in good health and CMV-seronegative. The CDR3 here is CASSKSGGTYNEQFF. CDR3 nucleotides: TGTGCCAGCAGCAAAAGCGGGGGGACCTACAATGAGCAGTTCTTC. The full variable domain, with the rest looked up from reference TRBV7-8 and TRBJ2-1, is GAGVSQSPRYKVAKRGQDVALRCDPISGHVSLFWYQQALGQGPEFLTYFQNEAQLDKSGLPSDRFFAERPEGSVSTLKIQRTQQEDSAVYLCASSKSGGTYNEQFFGPGTRLTVL.